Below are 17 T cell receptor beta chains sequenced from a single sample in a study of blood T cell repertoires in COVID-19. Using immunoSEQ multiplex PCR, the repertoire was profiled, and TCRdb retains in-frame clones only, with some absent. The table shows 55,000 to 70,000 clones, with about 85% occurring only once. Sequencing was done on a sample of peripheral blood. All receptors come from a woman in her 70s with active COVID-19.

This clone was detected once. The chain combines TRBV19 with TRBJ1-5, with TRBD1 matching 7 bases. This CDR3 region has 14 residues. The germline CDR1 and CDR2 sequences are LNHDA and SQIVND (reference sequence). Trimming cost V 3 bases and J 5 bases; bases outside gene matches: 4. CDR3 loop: CASSIDREYQPQHF. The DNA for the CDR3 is TGTGCCAGTAGTATCGACAGGGAATATCAGCCCCAGCATTTT.

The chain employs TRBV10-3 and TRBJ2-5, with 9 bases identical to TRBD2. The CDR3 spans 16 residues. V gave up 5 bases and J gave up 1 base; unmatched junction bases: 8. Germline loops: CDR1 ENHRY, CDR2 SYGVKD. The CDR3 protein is CAISTPRGRGQETQYF. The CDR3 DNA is TGTGCCATCAGTACCCCTCGCGGGAGGGGCCAAGAGACCCAGTACTTC.

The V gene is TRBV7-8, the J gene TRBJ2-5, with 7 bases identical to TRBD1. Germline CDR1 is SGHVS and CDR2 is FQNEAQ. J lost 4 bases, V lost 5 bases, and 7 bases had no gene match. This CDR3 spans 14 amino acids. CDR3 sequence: CASSRDRVAETQYF. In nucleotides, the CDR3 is TGTGCCAGCAGCCGAGACAGGGTTGCAGAGACCCAGTACTTC.

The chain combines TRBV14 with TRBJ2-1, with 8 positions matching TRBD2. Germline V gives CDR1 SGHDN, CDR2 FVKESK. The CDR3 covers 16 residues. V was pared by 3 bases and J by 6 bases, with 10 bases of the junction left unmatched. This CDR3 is CASSHPLAGAVNEQFF. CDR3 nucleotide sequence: TGTGCCAGCAGCCACCCCCTAGCGGGTGCGGTCAATGAGCAGTTCTTC.

CDR3 nucleotide sequence: TGCGCCAGCAGCTTGGCAGGGGATACTGAAGCTTTCTTT. It codes for CASSLAGDTEAFF. This rearrangement joins TRBV5-1 to TRBJ1-1, with D possibly matching TRBD1 (6 bases). The V and J ends lost 0 bases and 5 bases respectively, with 8 bases between them. The CDR3 loop spans 13 amino acids. CDR1 SGHRS and CDR2 YFSETQ come from the germline V gene. Full variable domain (rest looked up from reference TRBV5-1 and TRBJ1-1): KAGVTQTPRYLIKTRGQQVTLSCSPISGHRSVSWYQQTPGQGLQFLFEYFSETQRNKGNFPGRFSGRQFSNSRSEMNVSTLELGDSALYLCASSLAGDTEAFFGQGTRLTVV.

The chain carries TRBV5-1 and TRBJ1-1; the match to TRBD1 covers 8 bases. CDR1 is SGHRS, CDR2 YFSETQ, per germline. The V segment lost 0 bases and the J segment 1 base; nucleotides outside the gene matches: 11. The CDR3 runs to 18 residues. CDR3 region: CASSLEAGGLKENTEAFF. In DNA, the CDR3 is TGCGCCAGCAGCTTGGAGGCAGGGGGCCTAAAGGAGAACACTGAAGCTTTCTTT.

CDR3 residues: CASSQDQRQANSGNTIYF. CDR3 nucleotides: TGTGCCAGCAGCCAAGATCAAAGACAGGCCAACTCTGGAAACACCATATATTTT. The chain carries TRBV4-2 and TRBJ1-3, with a tentative D call TRBD1 (6 bases). Germline lookup yields CDR1 LGHNA and CDR2 YNFKEQ. The V and J ends lost 0 bases and 0 bases respectively, with 15 bases between them. The CDR3 length is 18 residues.

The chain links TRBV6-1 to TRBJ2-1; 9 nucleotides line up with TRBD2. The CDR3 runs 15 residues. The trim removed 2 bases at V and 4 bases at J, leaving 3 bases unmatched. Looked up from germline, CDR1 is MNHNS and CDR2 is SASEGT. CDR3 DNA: TGTGCCAGCAGTGAACATAGCGGGGGTTACAATGAGCAGTTCTTC. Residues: CASSEHSGGYNEQFF.

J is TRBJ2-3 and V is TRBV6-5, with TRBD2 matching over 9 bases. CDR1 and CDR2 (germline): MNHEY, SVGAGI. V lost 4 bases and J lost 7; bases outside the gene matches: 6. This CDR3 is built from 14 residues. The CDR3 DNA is TGTGCCAGCAGTTCCTCGGCGGGGGGGAATACGCAGTATTTT. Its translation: CASSSSAGGNTQYF.

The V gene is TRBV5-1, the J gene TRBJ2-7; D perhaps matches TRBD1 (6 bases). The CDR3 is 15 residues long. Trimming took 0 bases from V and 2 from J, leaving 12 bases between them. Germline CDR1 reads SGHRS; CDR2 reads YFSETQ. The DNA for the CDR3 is TGCGCCAGCAGCTTGGTAGGGACACTTACCTACGAGCAGTACTTC. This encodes CASSLVGTLTYEQYF.

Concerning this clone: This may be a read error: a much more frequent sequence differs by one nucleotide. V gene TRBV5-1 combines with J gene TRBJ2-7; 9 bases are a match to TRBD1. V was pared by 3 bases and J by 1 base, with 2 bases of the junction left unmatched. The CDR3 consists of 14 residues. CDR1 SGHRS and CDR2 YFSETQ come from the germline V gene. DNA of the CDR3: TGCGCCAGCAGCTGGGGGACAGGGTCCTACGAGCAGTACTTC. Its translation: CASSWGTGSYEQYF.

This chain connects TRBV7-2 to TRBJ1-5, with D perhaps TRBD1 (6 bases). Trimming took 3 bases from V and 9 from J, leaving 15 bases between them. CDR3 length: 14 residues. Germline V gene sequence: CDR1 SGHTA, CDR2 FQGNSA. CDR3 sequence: CASSFTGSPGPQHF. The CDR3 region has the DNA TGTGCCAGCAGCTTTACAGGGTCCCCGGGGCCCCAGCATTTT.

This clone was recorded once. Written as DNA, the CDR3 is TGTGCCAGCAGTTTGCGGACAGGGGGAATTAAGGTCTTCTTT. It yields the protein CASSLRTGGIKVFF. V usage is TRBV28 and J usage is TRBJ1-1; 10 bases are shared with TRBD1. The V gene's germline CDR1 is MDHEN and CDR2 SYDVKM. V lost 3 bases, J lost 14 bases, and 12 bases stayed unmatched. CDR3 size: 14 residues. The full variable domain, with the rest looked up from reference TRBV28 and TRBJ1-1, is DVKVTQSSRYLVKRTGEKVFLECVQDMDHENMFWYRQDPGLGLRLIYFSYDVKMKEKGDIPEGYSVSREKKERFSLILESASTNQTSMYLCASSLRTGGIKVFFGQGTRLTVV.

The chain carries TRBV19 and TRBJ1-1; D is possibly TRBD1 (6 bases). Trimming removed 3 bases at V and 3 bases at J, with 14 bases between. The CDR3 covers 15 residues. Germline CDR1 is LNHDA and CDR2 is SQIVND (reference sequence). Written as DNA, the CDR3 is TGTGCCAGTAGTATCCGCAGGGGAGTTGACACTGAAGCTTTCTTT. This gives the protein CASSIRRGVDTEAFF.

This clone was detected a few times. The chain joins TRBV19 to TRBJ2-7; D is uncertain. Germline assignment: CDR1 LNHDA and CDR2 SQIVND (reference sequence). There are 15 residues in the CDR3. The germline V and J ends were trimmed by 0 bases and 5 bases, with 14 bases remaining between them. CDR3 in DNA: TGTGCCAGTAGTATAGAGGCACAATCCGTAAACGAGCAGTACTTC. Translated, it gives CASSIEAQSVNEQYF.

The CDR3 loop is CASSPPGLREQFF. The CDR3 nucleotides read TGTGCCAGCAGTCCACCGGGACTACGAGAGCAGTTCTTC. V is TRBV28 and J is TRBJ2-1; 7 bases are a match to TRBD2. The CDR3 length is 13 residues. V lost 5 bases and J lost 10; bases outside the gene matches: 8. Germline assignment: CDR1 MDHEN and CDR2 SYDVKM. Together with reference TRBV28 and TRBJ2-1, the CDR3 gives the full variable domain: DVKVTQSSRYLVKRTGEKVFLECVQDMDHENMFWYRQDPGLGLRLIYFSYDVKMKEKGDIPEGYSVSREKKERFSLILESASTNQTSMYLCASSPPGLREQFFGPGTRLTVL.

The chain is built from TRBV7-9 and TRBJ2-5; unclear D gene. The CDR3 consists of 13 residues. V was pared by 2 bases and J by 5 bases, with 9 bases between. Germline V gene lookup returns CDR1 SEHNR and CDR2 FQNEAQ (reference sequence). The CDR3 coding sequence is TGTGCCAGCAGCTTAACCACCCGGGAGACCCAGTACTTC. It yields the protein CASSLTTRETQYF.